The entry that follows covers one T cell receptor beta chain sequence. Its target is not known. The data originate from a study of cytomegalovirus exposure and HLA in healthy donors. Overall study: In an earlier analysis, around 120 million unique TCR beta sequences were found from 150 million to 200 million T cells.

Study results and limitations: Earlier analysis found most TCR beta V segments productive about 90% or about 30% of the time. In a later analysis, donors in an Asian-associated ancestry cluster reportedly had fewer N-insertions in productive TCRs than the cohort mean. The presence/absence work took it that sequencing depth was about the same across donors.

Trimming at V came to 7 bases and at J to 4 bases, leaving 2 bases not matched to a gene. Per germline, CDR1 MDHEN and CDR2 SYDVKM. This CDR3 region has 13 residues. It was with 60 Vbeta and 13 Jbeta primers that the PCR ran. Using immunoSEQ multiplex PCR, the repertoire was profiled, and TCRdb retains in-frame clones only, with some absent. The table has around 68,000 clones, 85% seen once. Sequenced: PBMCs. This chain joins TRBV28 and TRBJ1-4, with TRBD1 matching 8 bases. The clonotype was recovered from a female donor in good health and CMV-seronegative. The CDR3 region has the DNA TGTGCCAGCAACGGACAGGGTAATGAAAAACTGTTTTTT. This sequence encodes CASNGQGNEKLFF.